The source of this TCR beta chain is a study of PD-1 blockade in classical Hodgkin lymphoma. Study information: Administration of nivolumab to patients was at 3 mg/kg intravenously every 2 weeks.

The CDR3 runs to 16 residues. Germline CDR1 SGHNT, CDR2 YYREEE (reference sequence). V gave up 0 bases and J gave up 2 bases; unmatched junction bases: 2. Notes on the study in general: When set against healthy donors, newly diagnosed patients were reported to show lower baseline TCR diversity.

Details on this clone: Its antigen is undetermined.

Here immunoSEQ multiplex PCR was the method, and the copy in TCRdb shows in-frame clones only, minus some. Among 99,000 or so clones, around nine tenths were seen once, and the ten largest hold under 20%. Time point reported: cycle 4 day 1 (C4D1), after 6 weeks of nivolumab. Each patient's relapse followed autologous stem cell transplantation, and brentuximab vedotin exposure varied. V and J are TRBV5-4 and TRBJ2-3; 11 bases are shared with TRBD2. The sample was peripheral blood mononuclear cells (PBMCs), taken before the fourth cycle of nivolumab. The receptor comes from a human donor with classical Hodgkin lymphoma. The CDR3 reads CASSLGLAGTTDTQYF. As DNA, the CDR3 is TGTGCCAGCAGCTTGGGACTAGCGGGGACCACAGATACGCAGTATTTT.